This T cell receptor (beta chain) was captured by sequencing in a study of CDR3 diversity in severe acne. This clonotype has at least ten counts. Trimming removed 7 bases at V and 3 bases at J, with 12 bases between. The CDR3 has 13 amino acids. Germline CDR1 reads GTSNPN; CDR2 reads SVGIG (reference sequence). From the PCR reads, TCRdb called clonotypes with MiXCR, one entry per CDR3 protein. The sample includes roughly 100,000 distinct CDR3 sequences, roughly 51% of them seen just once. Sequencing input: blood. J is TRBJ2-2 and V is TRBV30; weak D call: TRBD1 (6 bases). The receptor was derived from a male donor with acne. The CDR3 loop is CALDRRHTGELFF. CDR3 bases: TGTGCCTTAGACAGGCGACACACCGGGGAGCTGTTTTTT.